This is a list of T cell receptor beta chains from one sample in a study of regulatory T cells in long-lasting Graves disease. TCRdb itself ran the multiplex PCR reads through MiXCR, one entry per CDR3 protein. The sample records about 400,000 distinct CDR3 sequences, around 15% being singletons. The sample was also reused in another study, on T cells in Graves' hyperthyroidism and ophthalmopathy.

The source was peripheral blood mononuclear cells (PBMCs), collected at new diagnosis, from a patient treated with antithyroid drugs. The receptors here all came from a woman aged 18-29 years with Graves disease. Each CDR3 is given with its conserved first and last residue. The D gene is left open where the match is weak. Clone size is given for some rows only: seen once, a few or many times, or a class if the clone is expanded.

clone_size d_call j_call v_call cdr3_aa cdr3_nt
many TRBD1 TRBJ2-7 TRBV5-1 CASSQPDRVDEQYF TGCGCCAGCAGCCAGCCGGACAGGGTCGACGAGCAGTACTTC
many - TRBJ1-1 TRBV7-2 CASSHGGLRGTDTEAFF TGTGCCAGCAGCCATGGGGGTTTGAGGGGGACGGACACTGAAGCTTTCTTT
- - TRBJ2-7 TRBV25-1 CASSELGGSYEQYF TGTGCCAGCAGTGAATTGGGCGGATCCTACGAGCAGTACTTC
- TRBD2 TRBJ2-7 TRBV5-5 CASSFRTSGASRTYEQYF TGTGCCAGCAGCTTCAGAACTAGCGGTGCTTCTAGAACCTACGAGCAGTACTTC
many TRBD1 TRBJ2-2 TRBV10-1 CATSTGDTGELFF TGCGCCACCTCGACAGGGGACACCGGGGAGCTGTTTTTT
- - TRBJ1-5 TRBV6-1 CASTDGGNQPQHF TGTGCCAGCACCGACGGCGGCAATCAGCCCCAGCATTTT
many - TRBJ2-3 TRBV12-3/TRBV12-4 CASSARAKTDTQYF TGTGCCAGCAGTGCCAGAGCTAAGACAGATACGCAGTATTTT
many TRBD1 TRBJ2-7 TRBV11-2 CASSPRGTGGVEQYF TGTGCCAGCAGCCCGAGGGGGACAGGGGGGGTCGAGCAGTACTTC
- TRBD1 TRBJ1-5 TRBV5-1 CASSAGQGGQPQHF TGCGCCAGCAGCGCCGGACAGGGCGGTCAGCCCCAGCATTTT
- - TRBJ1-5 TRBV20-1 CSAGDSGYNQPQHF TGCAGTGCTGGGGATTCGGGTTATAATCAGCCCCAGCATTTT
many TRBD2 TRBJ2-1 TRBV11-3 CASSLGWEGYNEQFF TGTGCCAGCAGCTTAGGGTGGGAGGGTTACAATGAGCAGTTCTTC
- TRBD1 TRBJ2-1 TRBV13 CASSGGLGQVVTF TGTGCCAGCAGCGGGGGGTTGGGACAGGTGGTAACCTTC
- - TRBJ2-2 TRBV11-2 CASSQLITGSGELFF TGTGCCAGCAGCCAACTAATAACGGGGTCCGGGGAGCTGTTTTTT
many TRBD1 TRBJ2-1 TRBV6-2/TRBV6-3 CASKRQGENYNEQFF TGTGCCAGCAAACGACAGGGAGAAAACTACAATGAGCAGTTCTTC
- - TRBJ1-2 TRBV7-2 CASSSRRTRVYGYTF TGTGCCAGCAGCTCCCGACGGACAAGAGTCTATGGCTACACCTTC
many - TRBJ1-5 TRBV28 CASRPETGSNQPQHF TGTGCCAGCAGACCAGAGACCGGGAGCAATCAGCCCCAGCATTTT
many TRBD1 TRBJ2-7 TRBV3-1 CASSSPGQGVYEQYF TGTGCCAGCAGCTCACCGGGACAGGGCGTTTACGAGCAGTACTTC
many TRBD1 TRBJ2-7 TRBV6-1 CASRTRDRGYEQYF TGTGCCAGCAGGACCCGGGACAGGGGCTACGAGCAGTACTTC
many TRBD2 TRBJ2-7 TRBV11-2 CASSPLAGNAYEQYF TGTGCCAGCAGCCCCCTAGCGGGGAACGCCTACGAGCAGTACTTC
few TRBD2 TRBJ2-3 TRBV3-1 CASGFGFSGGPGTDTQYF TGTGCCAGCGGATTTGGTTTTAGCGGGGGGCCGGGGACAGATACGCAGTATTTT
- - TRBJ1-4 TRBV28 CASTAPRAGSFEKLFF TGTGCCAGCACCGCCCCGCGGGCAGGGTCTTTTGAAAAACTGTTTTTT
many - TRBJ1-5 TRBV6-2/TRBV6-3 CASSLRGNQPQHF TGTGCCAGCAGTTTGAGGGGCAATCAGCCCCAGCATTTT
- - TRBJ2-5 TRBV15 CATSRTILEETQYF TGTGCCACCAGCAGAACTATCCTTGAGGAGACCCAGTACTTC
few - TRBJ2-2 TRBV6-9 CASRELPDTGELFF TGCGCCAGCAGGGAGCTACCAGACACCGGGGAGCTGTTTTTT
many - TRBJ2-1 TRBV11-2 CASGTGVAYNEQFF TGTGCCAGCGGAACAGGTGTCGCCTACAATGAGCAGTTCTTC
many - TRBJ1-2 TRBV18 CASSPQRLTGIRGLGYTF TGTGCCAGCTCACCACAGCGATTGACCGGGATACGGGGCCTTGGCTACACCTTC
- TRBD2 TRBJ2-1 TRBV24-1 CATSDSLAGALQEQFF TGTGCCACCAGTGATTCACTAGCGGGGGCCCTCCAGGAGCAGTTCTTC
many - TRBJ2-3 TRBV5-1 CASSFSGDDTDTQYF TGCGCCAGCAGCTTCTCCGGGGACGACACAGATACGCAGTATTTT
- - TRBJ1-6 TRBV9 CASSVGSDSPLHF TGTGCCAGCAGCGTAGGGTCGGATTCACCCCTCCACTTT
many TRBD1 TRBJ1-5 TRBV5-1 CASSLNGDSHQPQHF TGCGCCAGCAGCTTGAACGGGGACAGCCATCAGCCCCAGCATTTT
many - TRBJ2-3 TRBV12-3/TRBV12-4 CASSFLRPSTDTQYF TGTGCCAGCAGTTTTCTGCGACCTAGCACAGATACGCAGTATTTT
few - TRBJ2-5 TRBV6-2/TRBV6-3 CASSYDIQETQYF TGTGCCAGCAGTTACGACATCCAAGAGACCCAGTACTTC
few - TRBJ2-6 TRBV29-1 CSVGGSSGANVLTF TGCAGCGTAGGTGGAAGCTCTGGGGCCAACGTCCTGACTTTC
many - TRBJ1-5 TRBV28 CASSIQGPQHF TGTGCCAGCAGTATCCAGGGCCCCCAGCATTTT
few - TRBJ2-5 TRBV9 CASSVGVQETQYF TGTGCCAGCAGCGTCGGGGTCCAAGAGACCCAGTACTTC
many - TRBJ2-2 TRBV28 CASSRPLLLGTGELFF TGTGCCAGCAGTCGACCCCTACTCTTAGGCACCGGGGAGCTGTTTTTT
- TRBD1 TRBJ2-6 TRBV6-1 CASSRDRGLSGANVLTF TGTGCCAGCAGTCGGGACAGGGGTCTATCTGGGGCCAACGTCCTGACTTTC
few - TRBJ2-4 TRBV5-5 CASSAQLSADIQYF TGTGCCAGCAGCGCCCAGTTATCAGCAGACATTCAGTACTTC
many TRBD2 TRBJ2-1 TRBV3-1 CASSQGASGRDEQFF TGTGCCAGCAGCCAAGGGGCTAGCGGGAGGGATGAGCAGTTCTTC
few TRBD1 TRBJ1-5 TRBV2 CASSGTGNRNQPQHF TGTGCCAGCAGCGGGACAGGGAATCGTAATCAGCCCCAGCATTTT
- TRBD2 TRBJ2-1 TRBV25-1 CASSDPGLAGASSYNEQFF TGTGCCAGCAGTGACCCGGGACTAGCGGGAGCGAGCTCCTACAATGAGCAGTTCTTC
many TRBD1 TRBJ1-1 TRBV6-2/TRBV6-3 CASSRTGSNTEAFF TGTGCCAGCAGTAGGACAGGGTCGAACACTGAAGCTTTCTTT
many - TRBJ1-1 TRBV11-2 CASSPLGSKAFF TGTGCCAGCAGCCCCCTGGGGTCGAAAGCTTTCTTT
- TRBD2 TRBJ2-7 TRBV19 CASSSIAGGPNEQYF TGTGCCAGTAGTTCAATAGCGGGAGGGCCAAACGAGCAGTACTTC
many TRBD1 TRBJ1-1 TRBV12-3/TRBV12-4 CASSLGGTGGGRGFF TGTGCCAGCAGTTTAGGGGGGACAGGGGGCGGCCGGGGTTTCTTT
many - TRBJ1-6 TRBV9 CASSVDAGYSPLHF TGTGCCAGCAGCGTAGATGCAGGGTATTCACCCCTCCACTTT
many - TRBJ2-3 TRBV28 CASSLVTDTQYF TGTGCCAGCAGTTTGGTGACAGATACGCAGTATTTT
- - TRBJ2-3 TRBV3-1 CASSQETSEGAGTQYF TGTGCCAGCAGCCAAGAAACTAGCGAGGGGGCAGGTACGCAGTATTTT